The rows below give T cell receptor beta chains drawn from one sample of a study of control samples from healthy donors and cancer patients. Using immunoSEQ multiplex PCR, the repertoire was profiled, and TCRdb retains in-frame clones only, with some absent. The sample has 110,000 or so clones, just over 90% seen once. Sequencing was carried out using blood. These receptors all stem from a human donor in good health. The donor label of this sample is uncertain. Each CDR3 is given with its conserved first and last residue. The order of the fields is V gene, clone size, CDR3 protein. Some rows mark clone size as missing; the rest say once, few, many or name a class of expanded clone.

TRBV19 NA CASSTGQGRFNYGYTF
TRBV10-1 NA CASNDRTGELFF
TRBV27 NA CASSIRGSSYEQYF
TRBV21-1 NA CASSKAGRESSYEQYF
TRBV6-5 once CATIPRGLAYEQYF
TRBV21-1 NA CASSTILSTGVEQYF
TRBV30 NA CAWRALINYGYTF
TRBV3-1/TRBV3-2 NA CASSQGRDQPQHF
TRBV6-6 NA CATLWGAGGTGELFF
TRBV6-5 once CASSQQVSGANVLTF
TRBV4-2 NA CASSQGWLAGEQETQYF